This TCR beta chain was sequenced in a study of spatial heterogeneity in lung cancer (dated by TCRdb to 2018 to 2020). Describing the broader study: Beta-chain transcripts were consistently detected in greater numbers than alpha-chain transcripts, which likely reflects a higher abundance of beta-chain transcripts. In the raw uncorrected reads, each unique combination of TCR and UMI appeared more than ten times on average. TCR repertoire features were related to nonsynonymous mutation counts determined by whole-exome sequencing of tumor tissue. Both alpha and beta chains were TCR-sequenced in samples taken at surgery, namely 220 tumor regions, around 61 matched nontumor lung samples and about 52 PBMC samples. In non-small cell lung cancer, the study quantitatively compared TCR alpha and beta repertoires across several tumor regions, matched nontumor lung, and blood.

The CDR3 sequence holds 16 residues, the cysteine and phenylalanine included. CDR3 DNA is the only sequence kept; it has 48 bases, read in frame from the first base. CDR1 and CDR2 are read off the germline V gene (reference sequence) as LGHDT and YNNKEL. V and J are truncated by 7 bases and 0 bases respectively, leaving an intervening sequence of 16 bases. In regard to this clonotype: This receptor's antigen is unknown. Base qualities are not recorded, but no much larger clone differs from it by a single base.

The method was 5' RACE. Sequenced using a NextSeq 500. To allow correction of PCR and sequencing errors, the TCR library protocol tagged every TCR cDNA molecule with a unique molecular identifier. Per the source publication's procedure: Decombinator tools were used for TCR identification, UMI-based error correction and CDR3 extraction. TCRs above a frequency of 2 per 1,000, corresponding to the top 1% of the tumor frequency distribution, were defined as expanded. Rényi diversity was computed with the R vegan package after subsampling each repertoire 100 times to 5,000 TCRs. CDR3 similarity networks were built from amino acid triplet string-kernel similarity, with CDR3s being connected when pairwise similarity was above 0.82. The public reads were quality trimmed at Q25 with fastp and then assembled into clones with MiXCR by TCRdb, keeping productive beta chains. Each entry merges the rows of one CDR3 protein and shows their most common DNA and genes. V and J calls and clone size were set by TCRdb, not the authors. The sample yields around 74,000 distinct CDR3 sequences; 13% were counted once. More than 7% of the sample goes to the ten largest clones.

General conclusions and limits of the study: Confirming at a functional level the hypothesis that regional TCRs recognize regional mutations was considered to require additional single-cell paired TCR alpha and beta sequencing. Ubiquitous expanded tumor TCRs were detected in blood more often at tumor resection than at routine follow-up.

The time point label on this specimen signifies: sample taken at primary tumor resection. Whole RNA extracted from tumor and nontumor lung tissue, or from cryopreserved PBMC samples, was used for TCR sequencing without cell sorting. Donors were approximately 72 patients with early-stage, untreated non-small cell lung cancer from the lung TRACERx cohort. A patient was chosen for TCR sequencing only when enough RNA was available from at least two tumor regions. The source was PBMCs, collected at surgery. This TCR derives from a male donor with early-stage non-small cell lung cancer. The rearranged segments are TRBV3-1 and TRBJ1-3; TRBD1 could be the D gene, as 5 bases match. The CDR3 has the sequence CASTQTVTSSGNTIYF. The sequenced DNA: TGTGCCAGCACCCAGACAGTGACGAGCTCTGGAAACACCATATATTTT.